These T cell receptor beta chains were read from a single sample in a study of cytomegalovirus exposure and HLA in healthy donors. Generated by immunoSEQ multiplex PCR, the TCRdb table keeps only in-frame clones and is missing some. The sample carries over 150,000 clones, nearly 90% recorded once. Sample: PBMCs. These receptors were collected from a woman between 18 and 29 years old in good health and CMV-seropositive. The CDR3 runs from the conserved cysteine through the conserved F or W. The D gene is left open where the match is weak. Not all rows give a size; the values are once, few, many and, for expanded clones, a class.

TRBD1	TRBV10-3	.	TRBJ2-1	TGTGCCATCAGTAACGGGGCAGACAGGGGCCCCTACAATGAGCAGTTCTTC	CAISNGADRGPYNEQFF
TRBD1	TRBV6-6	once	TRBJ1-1	TGTGCCAGCAGTTGGGGACAGCTGAACACTGAAGCTTTCTTT	CASSWGQLNTEAFF
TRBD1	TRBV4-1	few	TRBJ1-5	TGCGCCAGCAGCCAAGCAGGGACAGGGGGTCAGCCCCAGCATTTT	CASSQAGTGGQPQHF
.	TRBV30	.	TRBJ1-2	TGTGCCTGGACCTTGGGGGGAGGGAACTATGGCTACACCTTC	CAWTLGGGNYGYTF
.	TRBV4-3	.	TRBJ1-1	TGCGCCAGCAGCCAAGATTCTAAGAAAGCTTTCTTT	CASSQDSKKAFF
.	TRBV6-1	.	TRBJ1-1	TGTGCCAGCACCGAGGGTAATTTGGGGACTGAAGCTTTCTTT	CASTEGNLGTEAFF
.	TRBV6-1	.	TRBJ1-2	TGTGCCAGCAGACAAAACTATGGCTACACCTTC	CASRQNYGYTF
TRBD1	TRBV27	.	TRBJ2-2	TGTGCCAGCAGTTTATGGGACAGGGGGCTCTCCGGGGAGCTGTTTTTT	CASSLWDRGLSGELFF
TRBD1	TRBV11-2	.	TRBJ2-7	TGTGCCAGCAGCTTAGATTGGGGACAGGGGCTCTACGAGCAGTACTTC	CASSLDWGQGLYEQYF
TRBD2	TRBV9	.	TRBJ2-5	TGTGCCAGCAGCGCGCTAGCGGGAGTAGGAGAGACCCAGTACTTC	CASSALAGVGETQYF
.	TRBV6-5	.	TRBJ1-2	TGTGTCACGATAGATAATGGCTACACCTTC	CVTIDNGYTF
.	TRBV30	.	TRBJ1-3	TGTGCCTGGAGTCTAGGTCCCGGGGATGGAAACACCATATATTTT	CAWSLGPGDGNTIYF
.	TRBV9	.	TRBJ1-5	TGTGCCAGCAGCGTAGTAATGAGGGGGAGCAATCAGCCCCAGCATTTT	CASSVVMRGSNQPQHF
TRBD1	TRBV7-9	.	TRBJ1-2	TGTGCCAGCAGCTTAGTTTCGAACAGGGGACACACCTTC	CASSLVSNRGHTF
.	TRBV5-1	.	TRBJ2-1	TGCGCCAGCAGACCAACCCCCGGCACAGGGACTATCAATGAGCAGTTCTTC	CASRPTPGTGTINEQFF
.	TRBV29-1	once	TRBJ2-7	TGCAGCGTCAGATTCGACGAGCAGTACTTC	CSVRFDEQYF
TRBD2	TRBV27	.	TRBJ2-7	TGTGCCAGCAGTAGACTTGGACTAGCGGGAGAAAACGAGCAGTACTTC	CASSRLGLAGENEQYF
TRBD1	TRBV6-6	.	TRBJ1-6	TGTGCCAGCAGCGACAGGGCGGATAATTCACCCCTCCACTTT	CASSDRADNSPLHF
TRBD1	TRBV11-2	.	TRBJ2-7	TGTGCCAGCACCCCGAACAGGGGCAAGCAGTACTTC	CASTPNRGKQYF
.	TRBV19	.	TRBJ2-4	TGTGCCAGTAGCAGGGGCGGTGAAAACATTCAGTACTTC	CASSRGGENIQYF
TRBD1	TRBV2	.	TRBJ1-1	TGTGCCAGCAGGACAGGACAGGGGTTCGGCACTGAAGCTTTCTTT	CASRTGQGFGTEAFF
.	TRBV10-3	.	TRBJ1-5	TGTGCCATCAGTGAGTCGGCAGGGGCGGGTCAGCCCCAGCATTTT	CAISESAGAGQPQHF
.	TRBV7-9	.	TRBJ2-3	TGTGCCAGCAGCTATCCATCCGGGAGAACAGATACGCAGTATTTT	CASSYPSGRTDTQYF
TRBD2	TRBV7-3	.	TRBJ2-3	TGTGCCAGCAGCTTATTCCCCACTAGCGGGAGTTGGGATACGCAGTATTTT	CASSLFPTSGSWDTQYF
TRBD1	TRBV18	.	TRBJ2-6	TGTGCCAGCTCACCACCAGACAGGGGGCTAGATGGGGCCAACGTCCTGACTTTC	CASSPPDRGLDGANVLTF
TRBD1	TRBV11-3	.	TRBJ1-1	TGTGCCAGCAGCTTAGACCAAACAGGGGCTGAAGCTTTCTTT	CASSLDQTGAEAFF
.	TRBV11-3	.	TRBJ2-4	TGTGCCAGCAGCTTAACCACAACCCCCAAAGAGTACTTC	CASSLTTTPKEYF